The 23 T cell receptor beta chains reported below all come from one sample, sequenced in a study of OX40 agonist ivuxolimab in advanced cancers. Profiled with immunoSEQ multiplex PCR; TCRdb holds only in-frame clones, not every one. The sample yields 35,000 to 55,000 clones, around 85% seen once. The sequencing used CD4+ or CD8+ T cells sorted from blood, collected in a trial of the OX40 agonist ivuxolimab. Receptors originate from an adult with an advanced solid tumor such as melanoma, head and neck, liver or kidney cancer.

CDR3 nucleotides: TGTGCCAGTAGTATATGGGGGAGCACAGATACGCAGTATTTT. This sequence encodes CASSIWGSTDTQYF. This rearrangement joins TRBV19 to TRBJ2-3; D assignment may be TRBD1 or TRBD2 (5 bases each). The CDR3 sequence is 14 residues long. Between the trimmed V and J ends, which lost 2 bases and 0 bases, there was a span of 6 bases. Germline lookup yields CDR1 LNHDA and CDR2 SQIVND (reference sequence). Full variable domain (outside the CDR3, taken from reference TRBV19 and TRBJ2-3): DGGITQSPKYLFRKEGQNVTLSCEQNLNHDAMYWYRQDPGQGLRLIYYSQIVNDFQKGDIAEGYSVSREKKESFPLTVTSAQKNPTAFYLCASSIWGSTDTQYFGPGTRLTVL.

V usage is TRBV27 and J usage is TRBJ2-1, with 12 positions matching TRBD2. The V gene's germline CDR1 is MNHEY and CDR2 SMNVEV (reference sequence). Losses at the gene ends were 2 bases for V and 6 bases for J; bases not matched to a gene: 2. This CDR3 contains 15 residues. The CDR3 protein is CASSLGGLAGNEQFF. For the CDR3, the DNA is TGTGCCAGCAGTTTAGGGGGACTAGCGGGCAATGAGCAGTTCTTC.

A remark on this clone: This probably arose from a read error, given a far larger clone one base away. In the same sample, other DNA sequences code for this CDR3. This chain links TRBV4-1 with TRBJ2-7, with 9 bases matching TRBD2. This CDR3 has 15 residues. Germline loops: CDR1 MGHRA, CDR2 YSYEKL. The trim removed 0 bases at V and 0 bases at J, leaving 0 bases unmatched. The CDR3 loop is CASSQDSGSSYEQYF. CDR3 nucleotides: TGCGCCAGCAGCCAAGATAGCGGGAGCTCCTACGAGCAGTACTTC.

This clone was seen only once. The chain employs TRBV6-5 and TRBJ2-7; the match to TRBD1 covers 12 bases. Germline assignment: CDR1 MNHEY and CDR2 SVGAGI. This CDR3 has 15 amino acids. J was trimmed by 6 bases and V by 6 bases; bases with no gene match: 9. The CDR3 sequence is CASRAPGQGAGEQYF. The CDR3 DNA is TGTGCCAGCAGGGCACCGGGACAGGGGGCCGGCGAGCAGTACTTC.

The chain links TRBV6-5 to TRBJ2-1; perhaps TRBD2 as D (6 bases). Germline lookup yields CDR1 MNHEY and CDR2 SVGAGI. The V gene lost 5 bases and the J gene lost 8 bases, with 16 bases spanning the gap. This CDR3 has 14 residues. CDR3 in DNA: TGTGCCAGCAGTACAGCCCGAGGGAGGCATGAGCAGTTCTTC. Translated, it gives CASSTARGRHEQFF.

This chain links TRBV28 with TRBJ2-3; D might be TRBD1 (6 bases). This CDR3 region has 14 residues. Germline V gene lookup returns CDR1 MDHEN and CDR2 SYDVKM. V gave up 4 bases and J gave up 6 bases, with 14 bases separating them. Here the CDR3 reads CASSYRDTGDTQYF. The CDR3 DNA reads TGTGCCAGCAGTTACCGGGACACAGGGGATACGCAGTATTTT.

This clone showed up just a few times. The genes are TRBV4-1 and TRBJ1-3; no clear D gene. The CDR3 has 17 residues. The V and J ends lost 1 base and 0 bases respectively, with 13 bases between them. Per germline, CDR1 MGHRA and CDR2 YSYEKL. The CDR3: CASSQGWGVDSGNTIYF. The CDR3 region has the DNA TGCGCCAGCAGCCAAGGGTGGGGAGTGGACTCTGGAAACACCATATATTTT.

The rearrangement joins TRBV19 to TRBJ2-7; 10 bases align to TRBD2. J gave up 0 bases and V 4 bases, and 3 bases lay outside the gene matches. The CDR3 consists of 15 residues. Germline lookup yields CDR1 LNHDA and CDR2 SQIVND (reference sequence). The CDR3 DNA reads as TGTGCCAGTAGTAGTAGCGGGAGGAGCTCCTACGAGCAGTACTTC. Its protein product is CASSSSGRSSYEQYF.

V is TRBV27 and J is TRBJ2-7; D may be TRBD2 (6 bases). The CDR3 has 14 residues. CDR1 and CDR2 from the germline V gene are MNHEY and SMNVEV (reference sequence). Trimming shortened V by 0 bases and J by 2 bases, and 8 bases separated the two germline ends. The CDR3 DNA reads as TGTGCCAGCAGTTTATCGGGCGGGACCTACGAGCAGTACTTC. This encodes CASSLSGGTYEQYF.

The chain carries TRBV28 and TRBJ1-1; maybe TRBD1 (6 bases). V was pared by 1 base and J by 11 bases, with 14 bases between. Per the germline V gene, CDR1 is MDHEN and CDR2 is SYDVKM. This CDR3 region has 13 residues. The CDR3 here is CASSLFGYQGAFF. CDR3 DNA: TGTGCCAGCAGTTTATTCGGATACCAGGGGGCTTTCTTT.

V gene TRBV15 combines with J gene TRBJ2-1; unclear D gene. V was trimmed by 1 base and J by 4 bases, leaving 14 bases between them. Germline V gene sequence: CDR1 LNHNV, CDR2 YYDKDF (reference sequence). The CDR3 runs 16 residues. The CDR3 DNA sequence: TGTGCCACCAGCAGAGTCCCCTTCTCTCTGTACAATGAGCAGTTCTTC. Protein: CATSRVPFSLYNEQFF.

This rearrangement joins TRBV11-1 to TRBJ1-2; D gene unclear. The germline V gene has CDR1 SGHAT and CDR2 FQDESV (reference sequence). The CDR3 has 14 residues. The V end lost 1 base, the J end lost 2 bases, and 8 bases lay between the germline ends. CDR3 bases: TGTGCCAGCAGCTTAGTTGGTGCGAACTATGGCTACACCTTC. Its protein is CASSLVGANYGYTF. Looking up the rest from reference TRBV11-1 and TRBJ1-2 gives the full variable domain: EAEVAQSPRYKITEKSQAVAFWCDPISGHATLYWYRQILGQGPELLVQFQDESVVDDSQLPKDRFSAERLKGVDSTLKIQPAELGDSAMYLCASSLVGANYGYTFGSGTRLTVV.

The chain employs TRBV18 and TRBJ2-1; D not resolved. The V gene lost 0 bases and the J gene lost 10 bases, with 7 bases spanning the gap. Germline V gives CDR1 KGHSH, CDR2 LQKENI. The CDR3 consists of 12 residues. The CDR3 nucleotides read TGTGCCAGCTCACCACCGTTCCGAGAGCAGTTCTTC. This encodes CASSPPFREQFF. Together with reference TRBV18 and TRBJ2-1, the CDR3 gives the full variable domain: NAGVMQNPRHLVRRRGQEARLRCSPMKGHSHVYWYRQLPEEGLKFMVYLQKENIIDESGMPKERFSAEFPKEGPSILRIQQVVRGDSAAYFCASSPPFREQFFGPGTRLTVL.

This chain joins TRBV6-5 and TRBJ2-3; 10 nucleotides align to TRBD2. The CDR3 consists of 14 residues. Germline V gene lookup returns CDR1 MNHEY and CDR2 SVGAGI. V was pared by 6 bases and J by 3 bases, with 3 bases of the junction left unmatched. CDR3 DNA: TGTGCCAGCAGGCTGGGACTAGCGACAGATACGCAGTATTTT. As protein: CASRLGLATDTQYF.

The chain is built from TRBV30 and TRBJ2-3, with no clear D. Germline CDR1 and CDR2: GTSNPN and SVGIG (reference sequence). V shed 4 bases and J shed 2 bases, with 7 bases lying between them. The CDR3 spans 12 residues. CDR3 sequence (DNA): TGTGCCTGGACAGAGCTCACAGATACGCAGTATTTT. This gives the protein CAWTELTDTQYF.

This chain links TRBV5-1 with TRBJ1-4; D might be TRBD1 (6 bases). V shed 3 bases and J shed 3 bases, with 12 bases lying between them. The CDR3 extends over 15 amino acids. The V gene's germline CDR1 is SGHRS and CDR2 YFSETQ. This CDR3 is CASSSGGLPNEKLFF. The CDR3, as DNA: TGCGCCAGCAGCTCCGGGGGGCTGCCTAATGAAAAACTGTTTTTT.

This chain uses TRBV5-4 with TRBJ2-1; 8 bases align to TRBD2. The CDR3 runs 15 residues. Germline-derived CDR1 and CDR2 are SGHNT and YYREEE (reference sequence). V lost 4 bases, J lost 2 bases, and 5 bases stayed unmatched. CDR3 region: CASSPGGDPYNEQFF. The CDR3, as DNA: TGTGCCAGCAGCCCGGGAGGGGACCCCTACAATGAGCAGTTCTTC.

The rearrangement links TRBV7-6 to TRBJ1-1; TRBD1 agrees at 7 bases. V dropped 6 bases and J dropped 2; count of bases not matched to a gene: 3. The CDR3 covers 13 residues. From germline, CDR1 is SGHVS and CDR2 FNYEAQ. This chain's CDR3 is CASSRQGNTEAFF. CDR3 DNA: TGTGCCAGCAGTCGACAGGGAAACACTGAAGCTTTCTTT.

The chain has TRBV11-2 and TRBJ2-7; D is uncertain. The V and J ends lost 1 base and 1 base respectively, with 2 bases between them. The CDR3 totals 12 residues. Per germline, CDR1 SGHAT and CDR2 FQNNGV. The CDR3 coding sequence is TGTGCCAGCAGCTTAGGATCCTACGAGCAGTACTTC. Protein sequence: CASSLGSYEQYF.

The chain recombines TRBV10-3 with TRBJ2-3; TRBD2 might be the D (5 bases). The germline CDR1 and CDR2 sequences are ENHRY and SYGVKD. The length of the CDR3 is 14 residues. V was shortened by 4 bases and J by 1 base, with 9 bases between the two germline ends. CDR3 nucleotide sequence: TGTGCCATCAGTGGGGGTAGCGGCACAGATACGCAGTATTTT. Its translation is CAISGGSGTDTQYF.

This chain uses TRBV9 with TRBJ1-1; a weak D match, TRBD1 (5 bases). The germline V gene has CDR1 SGDLS and CDR2 YYNGEE. This CDR3 comprises 14 residues. Trimming left V 4 bases short and J 7 bases short, with 17 bases between. CDR3 region: CASSPWRGSDEAFF. CDR3 nucleotide sequence: TGTGCCAGCAGCCCGTGGAGGGGCTCCGATGAAGCTTTCTTT.

This clone was counted a few times. The V call is TRBV7-9, the J call TRBJ1-2; no clear D gene. The CDR3 spans 14 residues. V was shortened by 4 bases and J by 2 bases, with 11 bases between the two germline ends. Germline CDR1 reads SEHNR; CDR2 reads FQNEAQ (reference sequence). The CDR3 sequence: CASSSSGVNYGYTF. The CDR3 DNA is TGTGCCAGCAGCTCCTCCGGGGTGAACTATGGCTACACCTTC.

As concerns this clone: Other DNA sequences in this sample translate to the same CDR3. The V gene is TRBV6-5, the J gene TRBJ1-1, with 7 bases that match TRBD1. Germline-derived CDR1 and CDR2 are MNHEY and SVGAGI. V gave up 5 bases and J gave up 8 bases; unmatched junction bases: 8. There are 13 residues in the CDR3. In DNA, the CDR3 is TGTGCCAGCAGTCCGGACAGGTCAACGGAAGCTTTCTTT. It codes for CASSPDRSTEAFF.